This T cell receptor (beta chain) was documented in a study of blood T cell repertoires in COVID-19. For the study at large: Samples of COVID-19 (acute and convalescent) were obtained from the United States, Italy and Spain. T cells, B-cell-depleted T cells, or PBMCs provided the cDNA or gDNA that served as material.

Germline V lookup: CDR1 LNHDA, CDR2 SQIVND (reference sequence). This CDR3 has 15 amino acids. The V end lost 0 bases, the J end lost 5 bases, and 10 bases lay between the germline ends. Original methodology: Nucleated cell counts were estimated from reference gene primer amplification. Profiled with immunoSEQ multiplex PCR; TCRdb holds only in-frame clones, not every one. V and J calls and clone size are those listed in that table; D and trimming were worked out from the DNA. The repertoire includes over 150,000 clones, about 89% of them detected once, and approximately 0.59% sits in the top ten. Sequencing was carried out using peripheral blood. The sequence derives from a man over 45 with acute or convalescent COVID-19. The chain recombines TRBV19 with TRBJ2-2; D possibly corresponds to TRBD1 (6 bases). The CDR3 sequence is CASSIDETGTGELFF. The CDR3 bases are TGTGCCAGTAGTATAGATGAGACAGGAACCGGGGAGCTGTTTTTT.